This T cell receptor (beta chain) was obtained from a study of blood T cells in healthy people across ages. The authors ran a second PCR of about 6 to 12 cycles using a sample-barcoded 5' primer and a J-beta primer mix. TCRdb re-called the 5' RACE reads through MiXCR, storing one row per CDR3 protein. The sample lists roughly 560,000 distinct CDR3 sequences; 24% were seen once. The same sample was also used in a study of T cells of mothers and their children.

Sequenced sample: blood. This clonotype was sampled from a boy younger than 18 in good health.

The CDR3 here is CASSPHKGKDEKLFF. CDR3 DNA: TGTGCCAGCAGCCCTCACAAAGGAAAGGACGAAAAACTGTTTTTT. The chain couples TRBV7-2 to TRBJ1-4; D gene unclear. The germline CDR1 and CDR2 sequences are SGHTA and FQGNSA. With 5 bases removed from V and 8 bases from J, the gap between germline ends came to 18 bases. This CDR3 has 15 amino acids.